The present TCR beta chain was sequenced within a study of shared clonotypes between healthy human individuals. Profiled with immunoSEQ multiplex PCR; TCRdb holds only in-frame clones, not every one. The sample gives about 1 million clones, about 80% of which show up once; roughly 1.4% is in the top ten. The germline V gene has CDR1 SGHAT and CDR2 FQNNGV. The CDR3 spans 11 residues. Trimming stripped 5 bases from V and 9 bases from J, with 8 bases between. This clonotype originated in a man aged 18-30 years in good health. This chain connects TRBV11-2 to TRBJ2-1, with D unclear. Source material: memory CD4+ T cells sorted from blood. Subset noted: CD45RA-negative fraction. CDR3 sequence (DNA): TGTGCCAGCAGCCCTAAGATTGAGCAGTTCTTC. It translates to CASSPKIEQFF.